This T cell receptor (beta chain) was identified during a study of shared clonotypes between healthy human individuals. General study results and limits: Generation probabilities were higher for clonotypes shared across all four sorted-subset donors than for unshared ones. Rarefaction showed sorted-subset sequencing was incomplete despite large depth. Naive CD4 clonotype sharing across a few donors was 4% to 5.5%.

CD4+ cells yielded CD45RA+ naive and CD45RA-negative memory subsets. To note about this clone: No antigen is known for it.

Using immunoSEQ multiplex PCR, the repertoire was profiled, and TCRdb retains in-frame clones only, with some absent. This sample has roughly 2.2 million clones, with approximately 90% found just once. The receptor's source is a man in his late teens or twenties in good health. Some clones in this sample may be carry-over from other donors' samples. Sequencing was done on a sample of naive CD4+ T cells from PBMCs. As to subset: CD45RA+ positively selected.

In DNA form, the CDR3 reads TGTGCCTGGAGTGTACCTACAGGGGCTACGGAGACCCAGTACTTC. It is translated as CAWSVPTGATETQYF. The chain joins TRBV30 to TRBJ2-5; 7 bases line up with TRBD1. CDR1 is GTSNPN, CDR2 SVGIG, per germline (reference sequence). Unmatched junction bases numbered 9, after V lost 0 bases and J lost 5 bases. The CDR3 covers 15 residues.